Below, 24 T cell receptor beta chains from the same sample are listed, as sequenced in a study of stem cell transplantation in POMP-related autoinflammatory disease. Clones were read by immunoSEQ multiplex PCR, and TCRdb kept only the in-frame ones, dropping some. This sample has several thousand clones, with 88% found just once. Here the sequenced sample was CD8+ T cells from PBMCs, taken after stem cell transplantation. The source is a human patient with POMP-related autoinflammation and immune dysregulation (PRAID). Some of the T cells might come from the graft donor.

V gene TRBV7-9 combines with J gene TRBJ2-5, with D possibly being TRBD1 (7 bases). Trimming stripped 4 bases from V and 2 bases from J, with 14 bases between. Germline CDR1 and CDR2: SEHNR and FQNEAQ (reference sequence). The CDR3 is 15 amino acids. In DNA form, the CDR3 reads TGTGCCAGCAGCTCCCTGGCGGGACAGCAAGAGACCCAGTACTTC. This gives the protein CASSSLAGQQETQYF.

The J gene is TRBJ1-2, the V gene TRBV4-1; a possible D gene is TRBD1 (5 bases). Germline CDR1 MGHRA, CDR2 YSYEKL. CDR3 length: 14 residues. V shed 3 bases and J shed 7 bases, with 15 bases lying between them. The CDR3 DNA is TGCGCCAGCAGCCAGCGTGGGGCCGTACGTGGCTACACCTTC. Its protein product is CASSQRGAVRGYTF.

This clone was seen a handful of times. This rearrangement joins TRBV4-1 to TRBJ1-1; TRBD1 might be the D (6 bases). Trimming took 2 bases from V and 4 from J, leaving 11 bases between them. Germline values: CDR1 MGHRA, CDR2 YSYEKL. The CDR3 consists of 14 residues. CDR3 amino acids: CASSQWGGGTEAFF. DNA for the CDR3: TGCGCCAGCAGCCAATGGGGAGGGGGCACTGAAGCTTTCTTT.

The table lists this clone with a few counts. V is TRBV7-9 and J is TRBJ1-1, with 7 bases matching TRBD1. The germline V gene has CDR1 SEHNR and CDR2 FQNEAQ (reference sequence). The CDR3 length is 15 residues. J was trimmed by 5 bases and V by 6 bases; bases with no gene match: 12. CDR3 loop: CASRRDGTVITEAFF. Here the CDR3 DNA reads TGTGCCAGCAGGCGGGACGGGACAGTAATAACTGAAGCTTTCTTT.

The V call is TRBV18, the J call TRBJ2-7; 13 bases agree with TRBD2. CDR3 length: 18 amino acids. Germline V gene data show CDR1 as KGHSH and CDR2 as LQKENI. The V segment lost 3 bases and the J segment 4 bases; nucleotides outside the gene matches: 12. CDR3 residues: CASSPVGTSGAKDYEQYF. The CDR3 nucleotides read TGTGCCAGCTCACCTGTAGGGACTAGCGGGGCCAAGGATTACGAGCAGTACTTC.

The chain recombines TRBV3-1 (or the pseudogene TRBV3-2) with TRBJ2-3; D ambiguous. V gave up 4 bases and J gave up 4 bases, with 12 bases separating them. Germline V lookup: CDR1 LGHDT, CDR2 YNNKEL (reference sequence). The CDR3 sequence is 14 residues long. The CDR3, as DNA: TGTGCCAGCAGCCCAAACGGAGTTGCAGATACGCAGTATTTT. This sequence encodes CASSPNGVADTQYF.

CDR3 nucleotides: TGTGCCAGCAGCACCGGTGGGGATTACAATGAGCAGTTCTTC. Its protein product is CASSTGGDYNEQFF. The V call is TRBV6-5, the J call TRBJ2-1; D unresolved. Germline assignment: CDR1 MNHEY and CDR2 SVGAGI. With 6 bases removed from V and 4 bases from J, the gap between germline ends came to 13 bases. The CDR3 runs to 14 residues.

The chain has TRBV15 and TRBJ1-6; D gene unclear. The CDR3 runs to 17 residues. CDR1 and CDR2 (germline): LNHNV, YYDKDF (reference sequence). The V and J ends lost 0 bases and 3 bases respectively, with 12 bases between them. DNA of the CDR3: TGTGCCACCAGCAGAGATCTAGGCGGTGTCTATAATTCACCCCTCCACTTT. Translating gives CATSRDLGGVYNSPLHF.

The V call is TRBV5-6, the J call TRBJ2-2; 8 nucleotides align to TRBD1. Germline assignment: CDR1 SGHDT and CDR2 YYEEEE. The V gene end was trimmed by 2 bases and the J gene end by 6 bases; junction bases not matched to a gene: 6. The CDR3 is 15 residues long. The CDR3 DNA is TGTGCCAGCAGCTTTGGGACAGGCGCATCCGGGGAGCTGTTTTTT. Its protein product is CASSFGTGASGELFF.

V and J are TRBV7-7 and TRBJ2-2; D may be TRBD2 (5 bases). This CDR3 is built from 12 residues. The ends were cut back, 4 bases at V and 7 bases at J, with 7 bases in the middle. The germline V gene encodes CDR1 SSHAT and CDR2 FNYEAQ (reference sequence). As DNA, the CDR3 is TGTGCCAGCAGCTACGGGGACGGGGAGCTGTTTTTT. Translating gives CASSYGDGELFF.

The chain uses TRBV30 and TRBJ2-3; TRBD2 is a possible D gene (6 bases). CDR3 length equals 13 residues. Germline CDR1 reads GTSNPN; CDR2 reads SVGIG (reference sequence). The V end was cut by 4 bases, the J end by 2 bases, with 10 bases between. The CDR3 region has the DNA TGTGCCTGGAATGCGGGGAACACAGATACGCAGTATTTT. It codes for CAWNAGNTDTQYF.

CDR3 amino acids: CASSLGWPYYGYTF. The DNA for the CDR3 is TGTGCCAGCAGTTTGGGGTGGCCATACTATGGCTACACCTTC. The chain uses TRBV27 and TRBJ1-2; D remains unclear. V lost 3 bases and J 3 bases, leaving 11 bases between the germline ends. Germline CDR1 MNHEY, CDR2 SMNVEV (reference sequence). The CDR3 has 14 residues.

This chain connects TRBV9 to TRBJ1-1; no firm D call. V lost 4 bases and J lost 8, with 9 bases in between. Germline assignment: CDR1 SGDLS and CDR2 YYNGEE. CDR3 length: 11 amino acids. CDR3 in amino acids: CASSTGLEAFF. The CDR3 DNA follows: TGTGCCAGCAGCACCGGCCTCGAAGCTTTCTTT.

As DNA, the CDR3 is TGTGCCAGCAGCCATGGGAGGGAGGTCGGACAGAGAAAGTATCTCAACTATGGCTACACCTTC. This gives the protein CASSHGREVGQRKYLNYGYTF. The chain is built from TRBV3-1 (or the pseudogene TRBV3-2) and TRBJ1-2; D might be TRBD1 (6 bases). Germline V gene lookup returns CDR1 LGHDT and CDR2 YNNKEL (reference sequence). This CDR3 has 21 residues. V shed 3 bases and J shed 2 bases, with 31 bases lying between them.

The gene calls are TRBV18 and TRBJ2-5, with TRBD2 matching over 7 bases. The V segment lost 6 bases and the J segment 1 base; nucleotides outside the gene matches: 2. The CDR3 is 13 residues long. Germline V CDR1 and CDR2: KGHSH, LQKENI. The CDR3 spells CASSGGFQETQYF. The CDR3 bases are TGTGCCAGCTCCGGGGGGTTCCAAGAGACCCAGTACTTC.

The gene calls are TRBV28 and TRBJ1-6, with 10 bases fitting TRBD1. The CDR3 runs 15 residues. CDR1 is MDHEN and CDR2 is SYDVKM in the germline V gene. V was clipped by 3 bases and J by 10 bases; unmatched bases: 6. The CDR3 spells CASSFGGDRGSPLHF. The CDR3 DNA reads TGTGCCAGCAGTTTTGGCGGGGACAGGGGCTCACCCCTCCACTTT.

The CDR3: CASSPTGLSYEQYF. The CDR3 DNA is TGTGCCAGCAGCCCGACGGGGCTCTCCTACGAGCAGTACTTC. V usage is TRBV9 and J usage is TRBJ2-7; possibly TRBD1 or TRBD2 for D (5 bases each). V lost 4 bases to trimming and J lost 0 bases, with 11 bases between them. Germline V gene data show CDR1 as SGDLS and CDR2 as YYNGEE. The CDR3 runs to 14 residues. Full variable domain (rest looked up from reference TRBV9 and TRBJ2-7): DSGVTQTPKHLITATGQRVTLRCSPRSGDLSVYWYQQSLDQGLQFLIQYYNGEERAKGNILERFSAQQFPDLHSELNLSSLELGDSALYFCASSPTGLSYEQYFGPGTRLTVT.

This clone was detected once. This chain joins TRBV29-1 and TRBJ1-2; tentative D call: TRBD1 (5 bases). The CDR3 runs to 12 residues. Germline V CDR1 and CDR2: SQVTM, ANQGSEA. Deletions cut 3 bases from V and 8 bases from J, with 13 bases between. The CDR3 coding sequence is TGCAGCGTTGATGGGGGAACCCAAGGCTACACCTTC. Translation: CSVDGGTQGYTF.

The genes are TRBV7-9 and TRBJ2-5; no firm D call. Trimming took 3 bases from V and 5 from J, leaving 10 bases between them. Per the germline V gene, CDR1 is SEHNR and CDR2 is FQNEAQ (reference sequence). The CDR3 loop spans 13 amino acids. DNA of the CDR3: TGTGCCAGCAGCTTTAGGGCGCCGGAGACCCAGTACTTC. Residues: CASSFRAPETQYF. Filled out from reference TRBV7-9 and TRBJ2-5, the complete variable domain reads DTGVSQNPRHKITKRGQNVTFRCDPISEHNRLYWYRQTLGQGPEFLTYFQNEAQLEKSRLLSDRFSAERPKGSFSTLEIQRTEQGDSAMYLCASSFRAPETQYFGPGTRLLVL.

V is TRBV2 and J is TRBJ2-5; D is unresolved. Germline CDR1 is SNHLY and CDR2 is FYNNEI. This CDR3 is built from 15 residues. V shed 5 bases and J shed 3 bases, with 16 bases lying between them. The CDR3 coding sequence is TGTGCCAGCAGTCATCCGCAGGCCACCAAAGAGACCCAGTACTTC. Translated: CASSHPQATKETQYF.

V usage is TRBV28 and J usage is TRBJ1-3, with D tentatively TRBD1 (5 bases). Germline-derived CDR1 and CDR2 are MDHEN and SYDVKM. CDR3 length: 13 residues. V dropped 5 bases and J dropped 8 bases, with 13 bases sitting between them. The CDR3 loop is CASSPQERDTIYF. For the CDR3, the DNA is TGTGCCAGCAGTCCACAGGAAAGGGACACCATATATTTT.

The V call is TRBV4-1, the J call TRBJ2-1; D perhaps matches TRBD1 (5 bases). V lost 2 bases and J lost 4, with 15 bases in between. The CDR3 extends over 16 amino acids. CDR1 is MGHRA, CDR2 YSYEKL, per germline. As DNA, the CDR3 is TGCGCCAGCAGCCAAAAAGAAGGAGACAGTTACAATGAGCAGTTCTTC. Translation gives CASSQKEGDSYNEQFF.

The gene calls are TRBV20-1 and TRBJ2-2; TRBD2 might be the D (6 bases). This CDR3 has 11 amino acids. Germline V gives CDR1 DFQATT, CDR2 SNEGSKA (reference sequence). V lost 8 bases, J lost 6 bases, and 10 bases lay in between. The CDR3 is CSSGVSGELFF. The CDR3 bases are TGCAGTTCGGGGGTCTCCGGGGAGCTGTTTTTT.

The chain is built from TRBV19 and TRBJ1-2; 9 positions agree with TRBD1. This CDR3 has 17 residues. Germline V gene lookup returns CDR1 LNHDA and CDR2 SQIVND (reference sequence). The trim removed 1 base at V and 0 bases at J, leaving 6 bases unmatched. The CDR3 loop is CASSIGTGVEANYGYTF. CDR3 nucleotide sequence: TGTGCCAGTAGTATAGGGACAGGGGTCGAAGCTAACTATGGCTACACCTTC. The full variable domain, its missing parts supplied by reference TRBV19 and TRBJ1-2, is DGGITQSPKYLFRKEGQNVTLSCEQNLNHDAMYWYRQDPGQGLRLIYYSQIVNDFQKGDIAEGYSVSREKKESFPLTVTSAQKNPTAFYLCASSIGTGVEANYGYTFGSGTRLTVV.